The rows below give T cell receptor beta chains drawn from one sample of a study of blood T cell repertoires in COVID-19. The repertoire was sequenced with immunoSEQ multiplex PCR; TCRdb's copy has only in-frame clones and lacks some. This table holds about 330,000 clones, approximately 85% found once. The sample was peripheral blood. These receptors came from a human donor in a cohort sampled during active COVID-19. Both conserved end residues are part of each CDR3.

v_gene: TRBV11-2
CDR3aa: CASSQTGTDTQYF

v_gene: TRBV5-8
CDR3aa: CASSYRTGPFDGYTF

v_gene: TRBV5-5
CDR3aa: CASSPNDRASLYEQYF

v_gene: TRBV29-1
CDR3aa: CSVVYEGTIYF

v_gene: TRBV4-1
CDR3aa: CASSQTRGLEKLFF

v_gene: TRBV7-3
CDR3aa: CASSLIPGTEAFF

v_gene: TRBV7-2
CDR3aa: CASSFVAVYEQYF

v_gene: TRBV18
CDR3aa: CASSPPSGNQPQHF

v_gene: TRBV5-1
CDR3aa: CASSLLTGGSYEQYF

v_gene: TRBV19
CDR3aa: CASSIRGQFGDSPLHF

v_gene: TRBV30
CDR3aa: CAWSVGQLTDTQYF

v_gene: TRBV13
CDR3aa: CASSHRGTNEKLFF

v_gene: TRBV29-1
CDR3aa: CSVLQGNNQPQHF

v_gene: TRBV6-5
CDR3aa: CATRTEGDHGYTF

v_gene: TRBV12-5
CDR3aa: CASGFGGAGTGELFF

v_gene: TRBV19
CDR3aa: CASSIWALTGANVLTF

v_gene: TRBV4-1
CDR3aa: CASSQAQVNYGYTF

v_gene: TRBV6-5
CDR3aa: CASSYGHANYGYTF

v_gene: TRBV2
CDR3aa: CATRTGRGTEAFF

v_gene: TRBV5-4
CDR3aa: CASTFIAGGTDTQYF

v_gene: TRBV15
CDR3aa: CATSAGLALNEQFF

v_gene: TRBV19
CDR3aa: CASSDRDRGFIQQYF

v_gene: TRBV3-1/TRBV3-2
CDR3aa: CASSIRDRRPSNYGYTF

v_gene: TRBV29-1
CDR3aa: CSVYGGVNYGYTF

v_gene: TRBV2
CDR3aa: CASLRDTGQNEQFF

v_gene: TRBV30
CDR3aa: CAWSRQKNTEAFF

v_gene: TRBV18
CDR3aa: CASSSTTGTGLGYTF

v_gene: TRBV5-1
CDR3aa: CASSSTGSNTDTQYF

v_gene: TRBV9
CDR3aa: CASSLQTGGIYGYTF

v_gene: TRBV18
CDR3aa: CASSPLRSSDNYGYTF

v_gene: TRBV5-4
CDR3aa: CASSLTQGTGNTIYF

v_gene: TRBV5-4
CDR3aa: CASSFLRTGGREQYF

v_gene: TRBV3-1/TRBV3-2
CDR3aa: CASSLRGSRNTEAFF

v_gene: TRBV24-1
CDR3aa: CATSDPRGAGKNEQYF

v_gene: TRBV24-1
CDR3aa: CATSELLRGGDTQYF

v_gene: TRBV18
CDR3aa: CASSKPTGTGNYGYTF

v_gene: TRBV5-1
CDR3aa: CASRQLTGNAYNSPLHF

v_gene: TRBV30
CDR3aa: CAWEYVGTGEFF

v_gene: TRBV11-2
CDR3aa: CASSFPGLAGFTDTQYF

v_gene: TRBV7-8
CDR3aa: CASSLNSYEQYF

v_gene: TRBV27
CDR3aa: CASSFERGSYEQYF

v_gene: TRBV6-1
CDR3aa: CASSEAIGTGPGNTIYF

v_gene: TRBV7-9
CDR3aa: CATKSGGAFSDTQYF

v_gene: TRBV19
CDR3aa: CASSIPASGGIRGSNQPQHF

v_gene: TRBV5-5
CDR3aa: CASRNFMNTEAFF

v_gene: TRBV5-1
CDR3aa: CASSRPSGNEQFF

v_gene: TRBV30
CDR3aa: CAWKRDRPQTEAFF

v_gene: TRBV7-9
CDR3aa: CASSLSSLTGGEQYF

v_gene: TRBV5-6
CDR3aa: CASSFLSFGGLAFF

v_gene: TRBV5-1
CDR3aa: CASSLGSGGYEQYF

v_gene: TRBV27
CDR3aa: CASSLSRNTEAFF

v_gene: TRBV24-1
CDR3aa: CATSGVAGTAYNEQFF

v_gene: TRBV9
CDR3aa: CASSAQGNEQYF

v_gene: TRBV21-1
CDR3aa: CASRTGESSYNSPLHF

v_gene: TRBV7-6
CDR3aa: CASSPRLAGGADTQYF

v_gene: TRBV12-3/TRBV12-4
CDR3aa: CASSPTEGYGYTF

v_gene: TRBV2
CDR3aa: CASSEGTPEAFF